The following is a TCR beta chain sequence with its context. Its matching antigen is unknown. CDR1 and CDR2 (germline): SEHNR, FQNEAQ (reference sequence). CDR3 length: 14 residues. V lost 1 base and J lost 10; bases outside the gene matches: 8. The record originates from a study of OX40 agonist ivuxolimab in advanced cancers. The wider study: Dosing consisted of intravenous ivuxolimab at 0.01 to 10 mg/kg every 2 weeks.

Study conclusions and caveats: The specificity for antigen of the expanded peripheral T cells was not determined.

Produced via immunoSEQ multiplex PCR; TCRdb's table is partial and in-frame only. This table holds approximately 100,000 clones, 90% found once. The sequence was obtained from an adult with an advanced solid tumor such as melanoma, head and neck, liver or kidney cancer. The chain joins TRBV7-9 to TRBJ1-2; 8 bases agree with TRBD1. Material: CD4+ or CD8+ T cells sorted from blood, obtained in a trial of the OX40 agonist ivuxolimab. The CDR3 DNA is TGTGCCAGCAGCTTAGAAGGCAGGGGGCACGACTACACCTTC. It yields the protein CASSLEGRGHDYTF.